This TCR beta chain was observed in a study of cytomegalovirus exposure and HLA in healthy donors. Study information: There were 117 million unique TCR beta sequences, drawn from roughly 200 million T cells, in an earlier analysis. General study points: When analyzed later, the rates of TCR association showed variation by HLA locus, with DRB1 the most and HLA-C the fewest.

On this clone itself: The antigen remains unidentified.

Germline assignment: CDR1 LNHDA and CDR2 SQIVND (reference sequence). The V end lost 7 bases, the J end lost 2 bases, and 16 bases lay between the germline ends. This CDR3 region has 15 residues. The PCR made use of 60 Vbeta and 13 Jbeta primers. Produced via immunoSEQ multiplex PCR; TCRdb's table is partial and in-frame only. The sample includes roughly 200,000 clones, roughly 8.7% of them seen just once. The V call is TRBV19, the J call TRBJ2-3, with D possibly being TRBD2 (5 bases). This receptor was taken from a woman younger than 45 in good health and CMV-seropositive. The sequenced sample was PBMCs. CDR3 DNA sequence: TGTGCCAGTAAGGTGGGCCTAGCAAACACAGATACGCAGTATTTT. Protein: CASKVGLANTDTQYF.